These T cell receptor beta chains were read from a single sample in a study of Ad26.COV2.S vaccination and SARS-CoV-2 variants. Profiling relied on immunoSEQ multiplex PCR, and the TCRdb table lists in-frame clones only, not all of them. The data hold some 390,000 clones, with about 88% observed a single time. The starting material was peripheral blood, obtained in a trial of Ad26.COV2.S vaccine versus placebo. These receptors were taken from a person between 18 and 65 years old who received the Ad26.COV2.S COVID-19 vaccine or a placebo. Each CDR3 is given with its conserved first and last residue. D genes are given only for firm matches. Size values are once, few and many counts, or a class for expanded clones, and some rows have none.

>NA|TRBJ2-5|TRBV12-5|once
TGTGCTAGTGGTTTGGTACGGTGGGAGACCCAGTACTTC
CASGLVRWETQYF
>NA|TRBJ1-1|TRBV11-3|few
TGTGCCAGCAGCTTAGTATCGGCAGCCCGGAACACTGAAGCTTTCTTT
CASSLVSAARNTEAFF
>TRBD2|TRBJ2-5|TRBV19|NA
TGTGCCAGTAGCCGGCGGGCGGGAGGGTTCCAAGAGACCCAGTACTTC
CASSRRAGGFQETQYF
>TRBD2|TRBJ2-3|TRBV4-1|few
TGCGCCAGCAGCCAACCGGGACTAGCGGCAAGGGTTCCCCCAACAGATACGCAGTATTTT
CASSQPGLAARVPPTDTQYF
>NA|TRBJ1-5|TRBV3-1/TRBV3-2|once
TGTGCCAGCAGCCTAGATGCAGGGGCGGGTCAGCCCCAGCATTTT
CASSLDAGAGQPQHF
>NA|TRBJ2-7|TRBV5-1|NA
TGCGCCAGCAGCTTGGCCCAGGGCTCCTACGAGCAGTACTTC
CASSLAQGSYEQYF
>NA|TRBJ2-2|TRBV4-1|NA
TGCGCCAGCAGCCAAGCTCCATCGGGGGTCGAGCTGTTTTTT
CASSQAPSGVELFF
>NA|TRBJ1-3|TRBV30|NA
TGTGCCTGGAGTAAGGGACCTTGGACGGCTGGAAACACCATATATTTT
CAWSKGPWTAGNTIYF
>NA|TRBJ2-7|TRBV12-3/TRBV12-4|once
TGTGCCAGCAGAAACAACCCCTACGAGCAGTACTTC
CASRNNPYEQYF
>NA|TRBJ1-2|TRBV27|NA
TGTGCCAGCAGGGGGGCGGGGTTGAACTATGGCTACACCTTC
CASRGAGLNYGYTF
>NA|TRBJ2-2|TRBV5-4|NA
TGTGCCAGCAGCTCACAGGGTCGAACCGGGGAGCTGTTTTTT
CASSSQGRTGELFF
>NA|TRBJ2-5|TRBV9|NA
TGTGCCAGCAGCGTAGGGGGATTTCAAGAGACCCAGTACTTC
CASSVGGFQETQYF
>NA|TRBJ1-1|TRBV3-1/TRBV3-2|NA
TGTGCCAGCAGCTCTTCCGGACGGATGAACACTGAAGCTTTCTTT
CASSSSGRMNTEAFF
>TRBD2|TRBJ2-1|TRBV9|few
TGTGCCAGCAACAGAGGACTAGCGGTCATTAATGAGCAGTTCTTC
CASNRGLAVINEQFF
>NA|TRBJ2-1|TRBV5-4|NA
TGTGCCAGCAGCGCTGCCTACAATGAGCAGTTCTTC
CASSAAYNEQFF
>TRBD2|TRBJ2-5|TRBV14|NA
TGTGCCAGCAGCCCCCGGGGAGCGGGAGCGGAGACCCAGTACTTC
CASSPRGAGAETQYF
>NA|TRBJ1-2|TRBV11-2|NA
TGTGCCAGCAGCTTAGAAGTGGTGGTGAATGGCTACACCTTC
CASSLEVVVNGYTF
>NA|TRBJ1-3|TRBV4-1|NA
TGCGCCAGCAGCCAAGACGGGGGCACTGGAAACACCATATATTTT
CASSQDGGTGNTIYF